This T cell receptor beta chain appears in the sequencing data of a study of cytomegalovirus exposure and HLA in healthy donors. Findings and caveats of the study: The authors later found HLA-associated TCR beta chains more clonally expanded than equally common others.

Points on this clone: Its antigen is unidentified.

A multiplex PCR was run with 60 Vbeta primers and 13 Jbeta primers. In the original analysis: Unique TCR beta chains totaled approximately 83 million in a later count, with 8.5 million to 12 million of them shared. Clones were read by immunoSEQ multiplex PCR, and TCRdb kept only the in-frame ones, dropping some. That table supplies the V and J calls and clone size; D and trimming were determined from the DNA. Of roughly 150,000 clones listed, about 82% are singletons. This TCR came from a male donor in good health and CMV-seronegative. The sequencing input was PBMCs.

Here the CDR3 reads CASSVGHRDYEQYF. The CDR3 nucleotides are TGTGCCAGCAGCGTAGGGCACAGAGACTACGAGCAGTACTTC. V gene TRBV9 combines with J gene TRBJ2-7; D gene uncertain. The CDR3 runs to 14 residues. Trimming stripped 0 bases from V and 3 bases from J, with 10 bases between. Germline CDR1 and CDR2: SGDLS and YYNGEE.